Sequencing of this TCR beta chain was carried out in a study of vaccination and CD4 T cells after COVID-19. Study details: Following dose two, a median about 65 days (range 14 to 241) passed before post-vaccine samples were taken.

As concerns this clonotype: Its antigen is not identified.

The study's findings and limits: For convalescent patients, a median 86.3% of reactive clones surfaced exclusively after vaccination.

Cultured CD4+ T cell DNA was sequenced using the Oncomine TCR Beta short-read assay. Each CDR3 protein gets one entry after TCRdb re-called the PCR reads with MiXCR. The table records approximately 17,000 distinct CDR3 sequences, around 60% of them present only once. Treatment meaning: roughly 10-day PBMC culture with coronavirus spike peptide pools or control peptides (ViraFEST assay). The receptor comes from a human donor who had recovered from COVID-19. Source material: CD4+ T cells from blood, cultured in vitro.

The CDR3 region is CASSYSAVLSTEAFF. The CDR3, as DNA: TGTGCCAGCAGTTACTCGGCGGTTCTAAGCACTGAAGCTTTCTTT. The chain carries TRBV6-5 and TRBJ1-1; D unclear. Germline V gene sequence: CDR1 MNHEY, CDR2 SVGAGI. There are 15 residues in the CDR3. V was shortened by 0 bases and J by 4 bases, with 12 bases between the two germline ends.